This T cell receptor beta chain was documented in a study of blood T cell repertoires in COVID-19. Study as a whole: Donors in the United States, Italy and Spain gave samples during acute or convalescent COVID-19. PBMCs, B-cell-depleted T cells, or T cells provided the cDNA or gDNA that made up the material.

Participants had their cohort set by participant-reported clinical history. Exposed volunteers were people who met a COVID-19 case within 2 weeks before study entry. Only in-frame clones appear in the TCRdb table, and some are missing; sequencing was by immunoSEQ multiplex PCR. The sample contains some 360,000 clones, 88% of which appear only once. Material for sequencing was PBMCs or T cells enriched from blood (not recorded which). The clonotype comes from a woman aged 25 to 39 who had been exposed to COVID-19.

This chain's CDR3 is CASSLGGAGGVETQYF. The CDR3 DNA reads as TGTGCCAGCAGCTTAGGGGGCGCGGGAGGGGTAGAGACCCAGTACTTC. The rearrangement uses TRBV7-9 and TRBJ2-5; 9 positions match TRBD2. Germline V gene lookup returns CDR1 SEHNR and CDR2 FQNEAQ (reference sequence). With V trimmed by 1 base and J by 4 bases, 7 bases remained unmatched. This CDR3 contains 16 residues.